This T cell receptor (beta chain) was sequenced for a study of regulatory T cells in long-lasting Graves disease. Indicated time point: newly diagnosed GD, antithyroid drugs for less than 3 months. RNA from PBMCs was the source of the TCR library. CDR3-region Arm-PCR and iRepertoire HTBI primers produced the TCR beta libraries. MiXCR was run by TCRdb on the multiplex PCR reads, yielding one entry per CDR3 protein. The table records around 480,000 distinct CDR3 sequences, 15% to 20% of them present only once. These data also formed part of another study, on T cells in Graves' hyperthyroidism and ophthalmopathy.

This clonotype was sampled from a man aged 35-49 years with Graves disease. The sequencing used peripheral blood mononuclear cells (PBMCs), collected at new diagnosis, from a patient treated with antithyroid drugs.

CDR3 coding DNA: TGTGCCACAGGACAAGAGTACAATGAGCAGTTCTTC. Protein sequence: CATGQEYNEQFF. The V and J genes are TRBV10-3 and TRBJ2-1; the D gene is possibly TRBD1 (5 bases). The V gene's germline CDR1 is ENHRY and CDR2 SYGVKD. This CDR3 has 12 residues. V lost 10 bases, J lost 4 bases, and 11 bases lay in between.